One and the same sample provided the 10 T cell receptor beta chains below, sequenced in a study of blood T cell repertoires in COVID-19. Clones were read by immunoSEQ multiplex PCR, and TCRdb kept only the in-frame ones, dropping some. The repertoire consists of about 15,000 clones, with approximately 85% occurring once and the leading ten covering around a third. The sequenced material came from peripheral blood. These receptors all stem from an older man in a cohort sampled during active COVID-19.

The V and J genes are TRBV4-1 and TRBJ2-1; the D gene is possibly TRBD1 (5 bases). Trimming stripped 1 base from V and 4 bases from J, with 14 bases between. The germline gives CDR1 MGHRA, CDR2 YSYEKL. CDR3 size: 16 residues. DNA for the CDR3: TGCGCCAGCAGCCAAGGGGGTTGGCGGACATACAATGAGCAGTTCTTC. Encoded protein: CASSQGGWRTYNEQFF.

The chain combines TRBV23-1 with TRBJ2-7; TRBD1 agrees at 10 bases. TRBV23-1 is identified as an open reading frame with a role that is uncertain. CDR3 length equals 16 residues. Trimming took 2 bases from V and 3 from J; bases not matched to a gene: 7. The CDR3 DNA follows: TGCGCCAGCAGTCAACGACCGGGACAGGGGAACTACGAGCAGTACTTC. Translated: CASSQRPGQGNYEQYF.

Here the CDR3 reads CASSLDGLAGEKQYF. The CDR3 DNA is TGTGCCAGCAGCTTAGACGGACTAGCGGGAGAAAAGCAGTACTTC. The genes are TRBV11-3 and TRBJ2-7, with 13 bases identical to TRBD2. The CDR3 is 15 residues long. The germline CDR1 and CDR2 sequences are SGHNT and YENEEA. J was trimmed by 8 bases and V by 0 bases; bases with no gene match: 4.

The chain carries TRBV29-1 and TRBJ2-7, with 9 bases fitting TRBD1. The germline V gene has CDR1 SQVTM and CDR2 ANQGSEA. The CDR3 sequence is 14 residues long. V dropped 7 bases and J dropped 3; count of bases not matched to a gene: 10. CDR3 DNA sequence: TGCAGCGCCAAGACAGGGGGGATTAGCTACGAGCAGTACTTC. Translation: CSAKTGGISYEQYF.

The J gene is TRBJ1-1, the V gene TRBV7-9; D not resolved. Trimming removed 4 bases from V and 1 base from J, with 13 bases in between. This CDR3 region has 15 residues. Germline CDR1 and CDR2: SEHNR and FQNEAQ (reference sequence). The CDR3 DNA reads as TGTGCCAGCAGCTCTAGCCGGTGGGGGAACACTGAAGCTTTCTTT. This gives the protein CASSSSRWGNTEAFF.

The J gene is TRBJ1-5, the V gene TRBV7-2; 7 bases agree with TRBD1. The CDR3 has 17 residues. Germline V CDR1 and CDR2: SGHTA, FQGNSA. V dropped 1 base and J dropped 0; count of bases not matched to a gene: 6. The CDR3 loop reads CASSLVRTGVSNQPQHF. The CDR3 nucleotides read TGTGCCAGCAGCTTAGTCCGGACAGGCGTTAGCAATCAGCCCCAGCATTTT.

V and J are TRBV4-1 and TRBJ2-1, with TRBD1 identical over 7 bases. Germline V gene sequence: CDR1 MGHRA, CDR2 YSYEKL. The CDR3 is 17 amino acids. V trimming: 3 bases; J trimming: 2 bases; junction bases outside the gene matches: 10. The CDR3 loop reads CASSHRDSRVAYNEQFF. The CDR3 DNA is TGCGCCAGCAGCCACCGGGACAGTAGAGTCGCCTACAATGAGCAGTTCTTC.

The J gene is TRBJ2-1, the V gene TRBV5-1, with 9 nucleotides matching TRBD1. The V segment lost 0 bases and the J segment 10 bases; nucleotides outside the gene matches: 11. Germline loops: CDR1 SGHRS, CDR2 YFSETQ. This CDR3 comprises 16 residues. CDR3 sequence: CASSLEGTGWVGEQFF. CDR3 bases: TGCGCCAGCAGCTTGGAGGGGACAGGGTGGGTAGGAGAGCAGTTCTTC.

The chain carries TRBV18 and TRBJ1-5; possibly TRBD1 for D (6 bases). Trimming removed 6 bases from V and 5 bases from J, with 20 bases in between. Per germline, CDR1 KGHSH and CDR2 LQKENI. The CDR3 has 16 residues. CDR3 nucleotide sequence: TGTGCCAGCTCGGCAACCGGGACACCAAGAGATCAGCCCCAGCATTTT. This translates into CASSATGTPRDQPQHF.

This rearrangement joins TRBV28 to TRBJ2-5, with D perhaps TRBD2 (5 bases). V lost 5 bases to trimming and J lost 3 bases, with 13 bases between them. CDR1 and CDR2 from the germline V gene are MDHEN and SYDVKM. The CDR3 spans 14 residues. The CDR3 DNA follows: TGTGCCAGCAGTCGAATGCAGAGGGAAGAGACCCAGTACTTC. Its translation is CASSRMQREETQYF.